The subject of this entry is one TCR beta chain. The target of this receptor is not known. No much larger clone is present one base from it, and per-base qualities are unavailable. The sample is drawn from a study of blood T cell repertoires in COVID-19 (dated by TCRdb to the early 2020s). Study-wide context: Samples from collaborators originated in the United States, Italy and Spain and spanned both the acute and convalescent phases of COVID-19. The material from the prospective study consisted of cDNA or gDNA derived from T cells, B-cell-depleted T cells, or PBMCs. Subjects who had been exposed to COVID-19, were actively infected with it, or had recovered from it provided the deeply sampled blood TCRbeta repertoires that made up the dataset. A freely available public database, intended as a resource for researchers studying the immune response to SARS-CoV-2, is where the repertoires were released. The samples were drawn from the first 160 participants of the ongoing ImmuneRACE study and from over a thousand subjects provided by 6 global collaborators. Nearly every sample came with metadata listing a de-identified subject ID, COVID-19 status, age in years and sex. Where available, HLA class I and class II types were obtained from metadata supplied by the sample provider rather than from assay-based typing. What the study reported, not specific to this receptor: The quantity of clinical and demographic metadata differed by source and by participant and was supplied without curation.

TCRbeta CDR3 regions were amplified from genomic DNA using the immunoSEQ Assay, a bias-controlled multiplex PCR. As for the authors' bioinformatics: The number of nucleated cells in each sample was estimated by amplification of reference gene primers within the assay. To quantify the absolute abundance of each unique TCRbeta CDR3 rearrangement, sequence reads were collapsed and filtered. Productive Simpson clonality was computed per sample as the square root of Simpson's diversity index over productive rearrangements. TCRdb stores this immuneACCESS table with in-frame sequences only. Part of the clones is absent; in the studies checked, under half of the shortfall reflects unresolved V genes, and no reason is known for the rest. V and J calls and clone size are those listed in that table; D and trimming were worked out from the DNA. The sample contains about 58,000 clones, around 91% of them found a single time. The ten largest clones represent about 13% of the sample.

The collaborating institutions used their own protocols to collect whole blood in K2EDTA tubes. For TCRbeta analysis, collaborators shipped samples in one of three forms: frozen whole blood, isolated PBMCs, or DNA extracted from either of those sample types. Sequencing was done on a sample of peripheral blood. The TCR comes from a man between 60 and 75 years old with active COVID-19.

The base sequence is TGTGCCTGGAGGGGGCTAGGGCAGGGGGCGACTGAAGCTTTCTTT. Its translation is CAWRGLGQGATEAFF. The V gene is TRBV30 and the J gene is TRBJ1-1, with 8 bases aligning to TRBD1. The germline V gene (reference sequence) sets CDR1 to GTSNPN and CDR2 to SVGIG. There are 15 amino acids in the CDR3, from cysteine to phenylalanine inclusive. Just the 45-base CDR3 DNA is kept, in frame starting at base 1. Germline trimming amounts to 3 bases on V and 5 bases on J, with 11 as the count of junction bases outside the gene matches. Here the CDR3 is joined to the reference TRBV30 and TRBJ1-1 genes, and the full variable domain is: SQTIHQWPATLVQPVGSPLSLECTVEGTSNPNLYWYRQAAGRGLQLLFYSVGIGQISSEVPQNLSASRPQDRQFILSSKKLLLSDSGFYLCAWRGLGQGATEAFFGQGTRLTVV.